These T cell receptor beta chains were read from a single sample in a study of a mutant IDH1 vaccine in newly diagnosed glioma. The protocol was immunoSEQ multiplex PCR, while the TCRdb copy is restricted to in-frame clones and leaves out a portion. The sample has tens of thousands of clones, about three quarters seen once. No antigen is known for these receptors. The sequences come from PBMCs, collected from a glioma patient whose treatment included an IDH1 peptide vaccine. The receptors here all came from a woman aged 40 to 50 with glioma. Both conserved end residues are trimmed from each CDR3. Fields, in order: V gene, CDR3 protein.

V: TRBV5-1; CDR3: ASSYDPGQGTEAF
V: TRBV30; CDR3: AWRSGVYNSPLH
V: TRBV19; CDR3: ASSIGTDTQY
V: TRBV19; CDR3: ASSNLRNTEAF
V: TRBV9; CDR3: ASSVDRDTGNYGYT
V: TRBV7-7; CDR3: ASSSLAGVADTQY
V: TRBV10-3; CDR3: AISESVSSYEQY
V: TRBV10-3; CDR3: ASRDSGDQETQY
V: TRBV9; CDR3: ASSANSASSYNEQF
V: TRBV4-3; CDR3: ASSQDGGGLRDTQY
V: TRBV12-5; CDR3: ASGFISAGPTEAF
V: TRBV11-1; CDR3: ASSPLGGYTDTQY
V: TRBV5-6; CDR3: ASSLGPGTDTEAF
V: TRBV5-1; CDR3: ASSLAPGSTDTQY
V: TRBV7-6; CDR3: ASRAEGQNSYEQY
V: TRBV27; CDR3: ASSLLRGVGEAGELF
V: TRBV9; CDR3: ASSVGGALGQPQH
V: TRBV2; CDR3: ASSGTGANYGYT
V: TRBV11-3; CDR3: ASSLGQGDTGELF
V: TRBV5-1; CDR3: ASSLTGKTNEKLF
V: TRBV19; CDR3: ASNEGSAPKLF
V: TRBV5-8; CDR3: ASSLSRVEED
V: TRBV5-8; CDR3: ASSFRGVTGGDTQY
V: TRBV2; CDR3: ASSIPTPLKETQY
V: TRBV5-1; CDR3: ASSWGEGLGIRTLQETQY
V: TRBV10-3; CDR3: AVGGGNEQF
V: TRBV6-6; CDR3: ASSYSGQEVGEKLF
V: TRBV9; CDR3: ASSVGVNQPQH
V: TRBV5-1; CDR3: ASSLGDRAVRY
V: TRBV9; CDR3: ASSWGEGPEAF
V: TRBV6-5; CDR3: ASSYSRENEQF
V: TRBV30; CDR3: AWSSGGMAF
V: TRBV7-7; CDR3: ASSIHPNTEAF
V: TRBV27; CDR3: ASSLVGGGSPLH
V: TRBV19; CDR3: ASKSGYNEQF
V: TRBV15; CDR3: ATLRKEGNEQF
V: TRBV5-5; CDR3: ASSGHGENTEAF
V: TRBV30; CDR3: AWSWGASTGELF
V: TRBV4-1; CDR3: ASSQWIGAGGTDTQY
V: TRBV9; CDR3: ASSVDLRAEQMNTEAF
V: TRBV9; CDR3: ASSLGQMNTEAF
V: TRBV27; CDR3: ASMTTSTGELF
V: TRBV7-9; CDR3: ASSPIDYRSGEAF
V: TRBV6-1; CDR3: ASSEAVFNTEAF
V: TRBV2; CDR3: ASREAPPGQF
V: TRBV30; CDR3: AWHEVGGSYNEQF
V: TRBV2; CDR3: ASTNGEDYGYT
V: TRBV30; CDR3: AWSPTYDRNTIY
V: TRBV4-3; CDR3: ASSQDWGGGTQY
V: TRBV10-3; CDR3: AIGEKGYT
V: TRBV9; CDR3: ASSPGQGAIYEQY
V: TRBV11-3; CDR3: ASSLSAANTEAF
V: TRBV27; CDR3: ASSPDSPNQPQH